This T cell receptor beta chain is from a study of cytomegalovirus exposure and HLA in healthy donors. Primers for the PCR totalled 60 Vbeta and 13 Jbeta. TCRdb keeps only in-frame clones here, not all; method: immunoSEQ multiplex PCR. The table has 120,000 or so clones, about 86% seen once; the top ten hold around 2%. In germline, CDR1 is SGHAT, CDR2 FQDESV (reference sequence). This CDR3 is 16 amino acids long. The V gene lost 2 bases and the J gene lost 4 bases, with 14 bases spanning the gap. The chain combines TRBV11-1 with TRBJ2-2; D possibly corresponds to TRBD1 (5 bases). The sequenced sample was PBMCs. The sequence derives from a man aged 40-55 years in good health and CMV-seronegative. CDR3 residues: CASSLFPGPGTGELFF. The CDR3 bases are TGTGCCAGCAGCTTATTCCCAGGGCCGGGCACCGGGGAGCTGTTTTTT.